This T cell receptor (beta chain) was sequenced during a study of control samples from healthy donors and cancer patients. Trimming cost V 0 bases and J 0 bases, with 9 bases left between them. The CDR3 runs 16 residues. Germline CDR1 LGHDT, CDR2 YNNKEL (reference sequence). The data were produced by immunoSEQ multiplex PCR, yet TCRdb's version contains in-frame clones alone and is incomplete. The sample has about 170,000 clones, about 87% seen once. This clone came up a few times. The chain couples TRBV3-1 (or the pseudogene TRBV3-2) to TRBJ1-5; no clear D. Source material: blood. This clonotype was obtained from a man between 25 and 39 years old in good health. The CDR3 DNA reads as TGTGCCAGCAGCCAAGAACCAGGATATAGCAATCAGCCCCAGCATTTT. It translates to CASSQEPGYSNQPQHF.